This T cell receptor (beta chain) was observed in a study of control samples from healthy donors and cancer patients (dated by TCRdb to 2019 to 2021). Library construction relied on the immunoSEQ multiplex PCR assay. This is the immuneACCESS table as TCRdb keeps it, with only in-frame sequences that have V and J called. A part of the clones is gone; compared with another copy, unresolved V genes explain less than half, and the rest is unexplained. Here the sample has about 140,000 clones; around 94% occur a single time. Around 13% of the sample belongs to the ten largest clones. Concerning this clone itself: Its target antigen remains unknown. No clone much larger than this one lies a single base away; base qualities are absent.

Its CDR3 holds 14 amino acids, cysteine through phenylalanine. Kept here is only the CDR3 DNA, which spans 42 bases and is read in frame from base 1. CDR1 and CDR2, looked up from the germline V gene, are SQVTM and ANQGSEA. V is cut by 4 bases and J by 4 bases, and the space between the germline ends is 15 bases. The TCR comes from a man between 35 and 55 years old in good health. Material: blood. The rearrangement combines TRBV29-1 with TRBJ2-3; no confident D gene assignment can be made. The sequenced DNA: TGCAGCGTTGCTCAGGCCTCACGATCAGATACGCAGTATTTT. This translates into CSVAQASRSDTQYF.